The TCR beta chain described here comes from a study of vaccination effects on CD4 cells after COVID-19. Background on the study: The vaccine given was either BNT162b2 or mRNA-1273, in two doses. The study, taken as a whole, reports: Marked clonal contraction of both clone types appeared late after vaccination.

TCRdb keeps only in-frame clones here, not all; method: immunoSEQ multiplex PCR. The sample has about 20,000 clones; approximately 70% are singletons. For this clone: Its antigen is not identified. This CDR3 is also generated by other DNA sequences in the sample.

The CDR3 contains 17 residues. V lost 0 bases, J lost 3 bases, and 8 bases stayed unmatched. Per the germline V gene, CDR1 is LGHNA and CDR2 is YNFKEQ. The ViraFEST assay expanded antigen-specific CD4+ T cells with viral peptide pools before sequencing. Cultured cells yielded isolated CD4+ T cells after less than 11 days. This specimen was CD4+ T cells from PBMCs cultured with HCoV-229E spike peptides, taken before COVID-19 vaccination. This clonotype was sampled from a human donor who received a COVID-19 vaccine. The chain uses TRBV4-2 and TRBJ2-3, with 8 positions matching TRBD2. The CDR3 sequence is CASSQDLSGRGTDTQYF. CDR3 nucleotide sequence: TGTGCCAGCAGCCAAGATCTGAGCGGGAGAGGGACAGATACGCAGTATTTT.